These T cell receptor beta chains were read from a single sample in a study of T cell clones after liver transplantation. Assay used: immunoSEQ multiplex PCR; TCRdb lists only in-frame clones, some missing. The sample lists 68,000 or so clones, about 92% occurring once. Here the sequenced sample was CD4+ T cells from blood, taken less than 27 months after liver transplant. The source of these receptors is a human patient who received a liver transplant. Some T cells may have originated in the graft donor. Both conserved end residues are part of each CDR3. The D gene is left open where the match is weak. The size entry is marked missing in some rows and otherwise reads once, few, many or a size class.

>once|TRBJ2-3|TRBD1|TRBV18
CASSPGTGWDTQYF
>few|TRBJ2-2|-|TRBV5-6
CASSFRRAGELFF
>-|TRBJ2-3|TRBD2|TRBV14
CASSQGSVSGINTQYF
>-|TRBJ2-7|-|TRBV5-1
CASSLPDNSYEQYF
>-|TRBJ2-2|-|TRBV5-1
CASSPRRTSGGELFF
>-|TRBJ2-3|TRBD2|TRBV10-3
CAISELLAGDTQYF
>-|TRBJ2-3|-|TRBV6-5
CASSYGTPSTDTQYF
>-|TRBJ2-1|TRBD2|TRBV7-2
CASSLGSAGGYNEQFF
>-|TRBJ2-5|-|TRBV15
CATSRDPGEGPETQYF
>-|TRBJ2-7|-|TRBV5-1
CASSLLGDVSYEQYF
>-|TRBJ2-5|TRBD2|TRBV7-2
CASRRGGGRGAQYF
>-|TRBJ2-1|TRBD2|TRBV4-2
CASSQAVRLAGDNEQFF
>-|TRBJ1-5|-|TRBV6-1
CASSVNSLSNQPQHF
>-|TRBJ2-7|TRBD2|TRBV10-2
CATYSSGSSYEQYF
>-|TRBJ2-1|TRBD2|TRBV5-1
CASSLVASGGSYNEQFF
>-|TRBJ2-1|-|TRBV5-1
CASSSGTQGDEQFF
>-|TRBJ1-5|-|TRBV28
CASSSRTGTPNQPQHF
>few|TRBJ1-1|-|TRBV12-5
CASGLTGYTEAFF
>-|TRBJ2-7|-|TRBV5-1
CASSQSDSSYEQYF
>-|TRBJ2-2|-|TRBV30
CAWSDLWELFF
>-|TRBJ2-3|-|TRBV5-1
CASSFDGAHTDTQYF
>-|TRBJ2-5|-|TRBV7-9
CASSSPMLETQYF
>-|TRBJ2-7|TRBD1|TRBV19
CASRISTGENYEQYF
>-|TRBJ2-5|TRBD2|TRBV7-8
CASSLQGLADQETQYF
>-|TRBJ1-1|-|TRBV5-1
CASSRGYAGEWNTEAFF
>medium-sized|TRBJ1-1|-|TRBV4-3
CASSQGHTGNTEAFF
>-|TRBJ1-1|TRBD1|TRBV7-9
CASSDAGGGRNTEAFF
>-|TRBJ1-2|TRBD1|TRBV6-6
CASSYSRTGGSYGYTF
>-|TRBJ1-1|TRBD1|TRBV7-9
CASSPRAGGGQAFF
>few|TRBJ2-3|-|TRBV9
CASSASPTDTQYF
>-|TRBJ2-3|-|TRBV10-1
CASSESGRGPSTDTQYF
>-|TRBJ2-1|-|TRBV6-6
CGAGYNEQFF
>-|TRBJ2-5|TRBD1|TRBV28
CASGIDRGQETQYF
>-|TRBJ2-1|-|TRBV27
CASSSGYRSGEQFF
>few|TRBJ2-4|-|TRBV6-1
CASSEGPIQYF
>-|TRBJ1-2|TRBD1|TRBV12-5
CASGQHRDRGIPF
>-|TRBJ1-2|TRBD1|TRBV28
CASSSPIGTGYGYTF
>-|TRBJ2-1|TRBD1|TRBV27
CASSADRAYNEQFF
>-|TRBJ2-2|TRBD2|TRBV9
CASSVGVLAGYGELFF
>-|TRBJ2-1|TRBD2|TRBV5-1
CASSLAGGTSLYEQFF
>-|TRBJ2-7|TRBD1|TRBV19
CACSLPGQKLYEQYF
>-|TRBJ2-5|-|TRBV5-1
CASSLVSYGETQYF
>once|TRBJ2-7|TRBD2|TRBV10-3
CAISGLAGYYEQYF